This TCR beta chain was captured by sequencing in a study of regulatory T cells in long-lasting Graves disease. This clonotype occurred a few times. With 5 bases removed from V and 4 bases from J, the gap between germline ends came to 23 bases. This CDR3 region has 17 residues. Germline V gene data show CDR1 as LNHDA and CDR2 as SQIVND (reference sequence). Researchers made TCR beta libraries by using iRepertoire HTBI primers and running Arm-PCR on CDR3 regions. Each CDR3 protein is one row after TCRdb ran MiXCR on the multiplex PCR reads. The profile shows about 530,000 distinct CDR3 sequences, about 16% of them singletons. Time point defined: newly diagnosed GD, antithyroid drugs for less than 3 months. Scientists built the TCR library using RNA that was extracted from PBMCs. In this cohort, patients came from an endocrinology department located in Xi'an, China. The same data also went into a second study, on T cells in Graves' hyperthyroidism and ophthalmopathy. That work contributes: Ophthalmopathy onset followed model prediction by a median roughly 6 months.

The source material was peripheral blood mononuclear cells (PBMCs), sampled at new diagnosis, from a patient treated with antithyroid drugs. The clonotype originates from a woman aged 40 to 65 with Graves disease. The rearrangement joins TRBV19 to TRBJ1-1, with D uncertain. This CDR3 is CASSPPIKGPGFTEAFF. DNA of the CDR3: TGTGCCAGTAGTCCTCCGATTAAAGGCCCCGGGTTCACTGAAGCTTTCTTT.